A selection of T cell receptor beta chains follows, all from one sample in a study of beta chain features in type 1 diabetes. The protocol was immunoSEQ multiplex PCR, while the TCRdb copy is restricted to in-frame clones and leaves out a portion. The repertoire has nearly 700,000 clones, under 15% of them found once; the top ten carry approximately 0.022%. Sequencing was performed on naive CD4+ T cells from blood. The source is a man aged 18-30 years with type 1 diabetes. The CDR3 runs from the conserved cysteine through the conserved F or W. The D gene is left open where the match is weak. Some rows mark clone size as missing; the rest say once, few, many or name a class of expanded clone.

J	length	D	V	size	DNA	CDR3
TRBJ2-3	15	TRBD2	TRBV10-3	NA	TGTGCCACCAGCGGGGGTACCGAGGGCACAGATACGCAGTATTTT	CATSGGTEGTDTQYF
TRBJ2-5	14	NA	TRBV10-3	few	TGTGCCATCAGTGATGGAGGCGGTCAAGAGACCCAGTACTTC	CAISDGGGQETQYF
TRBJ2-7	14	NA	TRBV10-1	NA	TGCGCCAGCAGTGAGGTTGGGACAACCGTCGAGCAGTACTTC	CASSEVGTTVEQYF
TRBJ1-3	18	NA	TRBV9	few	TGTGCCAGCAGCTTAACAGGAGAGGCTAGCTTCTCTGGAAACACCATATATTTT	CASSLTGEASFSGNTIYF
TRBJ2-1	17	TRBD2	TRBV5-1	NA	TGCGCCAGCAGCTTGGCGGTAGCGGGGGGGTCCTACAATGAGCAGTTCTTC	CASSLAVAGGSYNEQFF
TRBJ1-6	16	NA	TRBV28	NA	TGTGCCAGCAGTTTAGGGACACCCCCTCCCAATTCACCCCTCCACTTT	CASSLGTPPPNSPLHF
TRBJ2-2	16	NA	TRBV7-9	few	TGTGCCAGCAGCCATATACTAGGCCGGAACACCGGGGAGCTGTTTTTT	CASSHILGRNTGELFF
TRBJ2-7	15	NA	TRBV4-1	NA	TGCGCCAGCAGCCATTTGGGCGGGCTAGACTACGAGCAGTACTTC	CASSHLGGLDYEQYF
TRBJ2-3	16	NA	TRBV2	NA	TGTGCCAGCAGTGAACAGGACATACTTAGCACAGATACGCAGTATTTT	CASSEQDILSTDTQYF
TRBJ2-6	16	NA	TRBV7-2	NA	TGTGCCAGCAGCTTATATTGGGGGACTGGGGCCAACGTCCTGACTTTC	CASSLYWGTGANVLTF
TRBJ2-5	13	NA	TRBV11-1	few	TGTGCCAGCAGTACCGGGGGCGCCGAGACCCAGTACTTC	CASSTGGAETQYF
TRBJ2-2	13	NA	TRBV6-5	NA	TGTGCCAGCAGTTACTCGATACCCGGGGAGCTGTTTTTT	CASSYSIPGELFF
TRBJ1-6	15	TRBD1	TRBV6-5	few	TGTGCCAGCAGTTACTCGGGGACAGTTGGCTCACCCCTCCACTTT	CASSYSGTVGSPLHF
TRBJ1-4	14	NA	TRBV30	few	TGTGCCTGGAGTGCGGGGGTCACTAATGAAAAACTGTTTTTT	CAWSAGVTNEKLFF
TRBJ1-5	12	NA	TRBV28	NA	TGTGCCAGCAGTTTGCAGGGGCAGCCCCAGCATTTT	CASSLQGQPQHF
TRBJ2-3	15	NA	TRBV10-3	NA	TGTGCCATCACCCTAGGGGGGACGGGCACAGATACGCAGTATTTT	CAITLGGTGTDTQYF
TRBJ2-1	16	TRBD1	TRBV5-6	few	TGTGCCAGCAGCTTGGCCAACCAGGGGGCTGGGAATGAGCAGTTCTTC	CASSLANQGAGNEQFF
TRBJ2-1	14	NA	TRBV30	NA	TGTGCCTGGGTCCAGGGAAACTCCTACAATGAGCAGTTCTTC	CAWVQGNSYNEQFF
TRBJ1-1	15	NA	TRBV29-1	few	TGCAGCGTTGAAGGGAGGAGAGGGGAGTACACTGAAGCTTTCTTT	CSVEGRRGEYTEAFF
TRBJ2-7	13	NA	TRBV5-4	few	TGTGCCAGCAGCCTGGGTTTCTCGGGGGAGCAGTACTTC	CASSLGFSGEQYF
TRBJ2-2	15	NA	TRBV5-1	NA	TGCGCCAGCAGCTCGACGGAGGGGAACACCGGGGAGCTGTTTTTT	CASSSTEGNTGELFF
TRBJ2-5	18	NA	TRBV2	few	TGTGCCAGCAGTGACCCTTTAGCAGGACAGAGAGCCCAAGAGACCCAGTACTTC	CASSDPLAGQRAQETQYF
TRBJ2-5	14	TRBD1	TRBV30	few	TGTGCCTGGACCCTCGGGGACAGGGTAGAGACCCAGTACTTC	CAWTLGDRVETQYF
TRBJ1-1	13	NA	TRBV19	NA	TGTGCCAGTAGTCCCCAGATGAACACTGAAGCTTTCTTT	CASSPQMNTEAFF
TRBJ1-2	17	TRBD1	TRBV15	NA	TGTGCCACCAGCAGCCCCACCCCCGAACAGGGGCTAAGAGGCTACACCTTC	CATSSPTPEQGLRGYTF
TRBJ2-1	14	NA	TRBV27	NA	TGTGCCAGCAGTCCCCGCCTACCTTGGAATGAGCAGTTCTTC	CASSPRLPWNEQFF
TRBJ1-5	15	NA	TRBV6-5	few	TGTGCCAGCAGTTACGTCGCAGGGAGCAATCAGCCCCAGCATTTT	CASSYVAGSNQPQHF
TRBJ1-1	14	NA	TRBV6-6	few	TGTGCCAGCAGTTACTCGACAGTGAACACTGAAGCTTTCTTT	CASSYSTVNTEAFF
TRBJ1-6	14	TRBD1	TRBV10-3	few	TGTGCCAGCAACGACAGGGAGATGGCCTCACCCCTCCACTTT	CASNDREMASPLHF
TRBJ1-1	15	TRBD1	TRBV7-2	NA	TGTGCCAGCAGCCCCCAGGAGGGGGCCTACACTGAAGCTTTCTTT	CASSPQEGAYTEAFF
TRBJ2-2	14	NA	TRBV12-5	few	TGTGCTAGTGTCGGGACTCGGAACACCGGGGAGCTGTTTTTT	CASVGTRNTGELFF
TRBJ1-1	18	NA	TRBV9	NA	TGTGCCAGCAGCGTAGGAAGTGGGGGGACGATTCTGAACACTGAAGCTTTCTTT	CASSVGSGGTILNTEAFF
TRBJ1-2	13	NA	TRBV30	NA	TGTGCCTGGAGTGTACGGTGGGACTATGGCTACACCTTC	CAWSVRWDYGYTF
TRBJ2-2	13	NA	TRBV7-2	few	TGTGCCAGCAGCCCTCAGAGAGTCGGGGAGCTGTTTTTT	CASSPQRVGELFF
TRBJ1-2	11	NA	TRBV20-1	few	TGCAGTGCTAGAGGGTCCGAGGGCTACACCTTC	CSARGSEGYTF
TRBJ2-3	13	NA	TRBV29-1	few	TGCAGCGTTGAAGGGGGAAGCACAGATACGCAGTATTTT	CSVEGGSTDTQYF
TRBJ1-2	15	NA	TRBV4-1	few	TGCGCCAGCAGCCAAGGATTCGGGGAAAACTATGGCTACACCTTC	CASSQGFGENYGYTF
TRBJ2-3	15	NA	TRBV4-1	few	TGCGCCAGCAGTCAGGGACTTCTACACACAGATACGCAGTATTTT	CASSQGLLHTDTQYF
TRBJ2-7	12	NA	TRBV15	NA	TGTGCCACCTCCGGGGTTGTGGGCGAGCAGTACTTC	CATSGVVGEQYF
TRBJ2-1	16	NA	TRBV7-2	NA	TGTGCCAGCAGCTTAGCTGAAACTAGCAGATTCAATGAGCAGTTCTTC	CASSLAETSRFNEQFF
TRBJ2-7	12	TRBD1	TRBV5-4	few	TGTGCCAGCAGCTCAACAGGGGACGAGCAGTACTTC	CASSSTGDEQYF
TRBJ1-2	14	NA	TRBV5-1	NA	TGCGCCAGCTCACCGCATCGCGCAGAGGATGGCTACACCTTC	CASSPHRAEDGYTF
TRBJ1-1	13	NA	TRBV7-9	NA	TGTGCCAGCAGCCCCCGGGAGGAGGCTGAAGCTTTCTTT	CASSPREEAEAFF
TRBJ2-5	12	NA	TRBV2	NA	TGTGCCAGCAGTGAAGCGCTTCGGCCCTTTAACTTC	CASSEALRPFNF
TRBJ2-7	16	TRBD1	TRBV4-1	NA	TGCGCCAGCAGCCCCGGACAGGGGCCGGGGGCCTACGAGCAGTACTTC	CASSPGQGPGAYEQYF
TRBJ1-5	15	NA	TRBV7-8	few	TGTGCCAGCAAGTTGCAGCCAGAACCTAATCAGCCCCAGCATTTT	CASKLQPEPNQPQHF
TRBJ1-1	15	TRBD1	TRBV30	NA	TGTGCCTGGAGTGAAAGTGGACAGGGCGACACTGAAGCTTTCTTT	CAWSESGQGDTEAFF
TRBJ1-1	12	NA	TRBV30	few	TGTGCCTGGAGTTTACCCGGGACGAGAGGTTTCTTT	CAWSLPGTRGFF